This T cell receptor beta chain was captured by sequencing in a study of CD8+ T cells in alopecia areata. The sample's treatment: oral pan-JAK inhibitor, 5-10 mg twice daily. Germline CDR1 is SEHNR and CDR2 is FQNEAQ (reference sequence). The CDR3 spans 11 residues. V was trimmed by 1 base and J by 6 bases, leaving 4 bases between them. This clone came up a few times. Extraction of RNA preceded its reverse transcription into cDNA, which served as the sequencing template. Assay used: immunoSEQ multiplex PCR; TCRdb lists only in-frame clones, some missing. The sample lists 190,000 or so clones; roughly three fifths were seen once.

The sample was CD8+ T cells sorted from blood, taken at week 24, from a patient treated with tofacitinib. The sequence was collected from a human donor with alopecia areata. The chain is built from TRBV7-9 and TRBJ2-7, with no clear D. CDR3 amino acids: CASSLGLEQYF. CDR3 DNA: TGTGCCAGCAGCTTAGGACTCGAGCAGTACTTC.